This T cell receptor (beta chain) emerged from a study of human T cells and chemical hapten exposure. The library tagged each cDNA molecule with unique molecular identifiers. TCRdb analysed the RACE reads with MiXCR anew, one entry per CDR3 protein. Here the sample spans around 110,000 distinct CDR3 sequences, roughly 12% being singletons. There are a few counts of this clonotype. The antigen remains undetermined. The study's findings and limits: Sensitization with DPC brought no change to TCRs above 1 in 1000 in frequency.

Germline assignment: CDR1 SGHRS and CDR2 YFSETQ. The junction had 9 bases not matched to a gene; V was cut back by 5 bases and J by 6 bases. The CDR3 sequence is 15 residues long. Time point here: pre-sensitization, week 0. The treatment here: therapeutic diphenylcyclopropenone sensitization with weekly scalp DPC. The source of this sequence is a woman aged 50 to 65 with alopecia areata. Some clones in this sample may be carry-over from other donors' samples. The specimen was whole blood, collected in connection with sensitization to the hapten diphenylcyclopropenone (DPC). The chain carries TRBV5-1 and TRBJ1-1, with 11 nucleotides matching TRBD1. This chain's CDR3 is CASSSFGDRGSEAFF. The CDR3 DNA sequence: TGCGCCAGCAGTTCCTTTGGGGACAGGGGGTCTGAAGCTTTCTTT.